This TCR beta chain was documented in a study of shared clonotypes between healthy human individuals. Study details: CD8 memory received one plate per donor, CD8 naive two, CD4 memory three and CD4 naive three.

V shed 8 bases and J shed 2 bases, with 14 bases lying between them. Germline V lookup: CDR1 SGHRS, CDR2 YFSETQ. The CDR3 totals 14 residues. On this clone: No antigen is known for it.

Points from the study as a whole: Naive CD4 clonotype sharing across a handful of donors was approximately 5.2%.

Among the donors, all were Caucasian adults who lived in Nashville, Tennessee. TCRdb's table, derived via immunoSEQ multiplex PCR, lists solely in-frame clones and lacks some. The sample records 2.3 million or so clones, approximately 93% being singletons. Input material: naive CD4+ T cells from PBMCs. The subset was: CD45RA+ positively selected. This chain links TRBV5-1 with TRBJ1-3; weak D call: TRBD1 (6 bases). This clonotype was obtained from a man younger than 35 in good health. Some clones in this sample may be carry-over from other donors' samples. The CDR3 reads CASQQGGPGNTIYF. CDR3 in DNA: TGCGCCAGTCAACAGGGAGGACCTGGAAACACCATATATTTT.